This T cell receptor beta chain was obtained from a study of T cells in Graves' hyperthyroidism and ophthalmopathy. This clonotype was picked up a small number of times. This CDR3 spans 13 amino acids. V gave up 7 bases and J gave up 2 bases, with 9 bases separating them. Using RNA transcripts as the source, TCR beta CDR3 regions were amplified. Initially, a first-round RT-PCR of the TCR CDR3 employed the HTBI primer set. TCRdb itself ran the multiplex PCR reads through MiXCR, one entry per CDR3 protein. Of hundreds of thousands of distinct CDR3 sequences listed, roughly 37% were seen once; the top ten hold around 10%.

This chain uses TRBV12-3 or TRBV12-4 with TRBJ1-3; perhaps TRBD1 as D (5 bases). The sample consisted of blood. The sequence came from a man between 18 and 35 years old with Graves' hyperthyroidism. CDR3 bases: TGTGCCAGCAATGGGGGAACTGGAAACACCATATATTTT. Translation: CASNGGTGNTIYF.